One sample yielded the 2 T cell receptor beta chains listed below, sequenced in a study of T cells in women clearing cervical HPV infection. Here immunoSEQ multiplex PCR was the method, and the copy in TCRdb shows in-frame clones only, minus some. The listing records about 14,000 clones. The sequencing sample was made of blood buffy coat. Receptor source: a woman aged 18-69 years with a cervical HPV16 infection that either progressed to CIN3+ or cleared (not recorded which).

About this clone itself: From the germline J gene comes the end of the CDR3, since the read stops 3 residues before it. The chain links TRBV20-1 to TRBJ2-7; D is perhaps TRBD1 (5 bases). CDR3 size: 15 residues. The germline V gene encodes CDR1 DFQATT and CDR2 SNEGSKA (reference sequence). The ends were cut back, 0 bases at V and 3 bases at J, with 15 bases in the middle. The sequenced part of the CDR3 DNA is TGCAGTGCTAGAGATATACAGGCATCTGGCTACGAG. It is translated as CSARDIQASGYE. The complete CDR3 reads CSARDIQASGYEQYF.

As concerns this clone: The read gets to within 3 residues of the CDR3 end, and the germline J gene fills in the rest. The gene calls are TRBV19 and TRBJ2-7; 10 bases align to TRBD1. The germline V gene has CDR1 LNHDA and CDR2 SQIVND (reference sequence). The V gene end was trimmed by 6 bases and the J gene end by 0 bases; junction bases not matched to a gene: 2. The CDR3 runs to 14 residues. CDR3 bases read: TGTGCCAGTAGACGGACAGGGGGCTCCTACGAG. Translated: CASRRTGGSYE. The full CDR3 protein is CASRRTGGSYEQYF.